A single sample is the source of the 13 T cell receptor beta chains below, sequenced in a study of Ad26.COV2.S vaccination and SARS-CoV-2 variants. The assay was immunoSEQ multiplex PCR, and TCRdb's table has in-frame clones only and misses some. The data hold hundreds of thousands of clones, with more than 80% observed a single time. Regarding treatment: some 20 received Ad26.COV2.S at low or high dose, single or two shots; 5 received placebo; per-sample allocation not given. Material that was analyzed had been drawn on day 63 after the first vaccine or placebo injection. Sequences were derived from peripheral blood, sampled in a trial of Ad26.COV2.S vaccine versus placebo. The receptor set was obtained from a person between 18 and 65 years old who received the Ad26.COV2.S COVID-19 vaccine or a placebo.

J is TRBJ2-6 and V is TRBV29-1; possible D gene TRBD2, 7 bases. Trimming took 2 bases from V and 2 from J, leaving 13 bases between them. The CDR3 extends over 16 amino acids. The germline V gene encodes CDR1 SQVTM and CDR2 ANQGSEA. In DNA form, the CDR3 reads TGCAGCGTTGAAAGGCGCGGGGGCACTGGGGCCAACGTCCTGACTTTC. It translates to CSVERRGGTGANVLTF.

The chain combines TRBV3-1 (or the pseudogene TRBV3-2) with TRBJ2-3; no firm D call. Germline V gene data show CDR1 as LGHDT and CDR2 as YNNKEL (reference sequence). The CDR3 length is 12 residues. The V end lost 7 bases, the J end lost 3 bases, and 8 bases lay between the germline ends. Here the CDR3 reads CASNGPTDTQYF. The CDR3 DNA reads as TGTGCCAGCAACGGACCGACAGATACGCAGTATTTT.

The V gene is TRBV19, the J gene TRBJ2-3; D unclear. The CDR3 contains 14 residues. CDR1 LNHDA and CDR2 SQIVND come from the germline V gene (reference sequence). V gave up 3 bases and J gave up 4 bases, with 11 bases separating them. CDR3 DNA sequence: TGTGCCAGTAGTATGGGCGGATCCGCAGATACGCAGTATTTT. It yields the protein CASSMGGSADTQYF. Using reference TRBV19 and TRBJ2-3 for the parts outside the CDR3, the full variable domain is DGGITQSPKYLFRKEGQNVTLSCEQNLNHDAMYWYRQDPGQGLRLIYYSQIVNDFQKGDIAEGYSVSREKKESFPLTVTSAQKNPTAFYLCASSMGGSADTQYFGPGTRLTVL.

The CDR3 sequence: CASSYLGRGTNQPQHF. DNA of the CDR3: TGTGCCAGCAGTTACCTCGGGAGGGGGACCAATCAGCCCCAGCATTTT. The chain couples TRBV6-9 to TRBJ1-5; possibly TRBD1 for D (6 bases). The V gene lost 3 bases and the J gene lost 3 bases, with 15 bases spanning the gap. The CDR3 sequence is 16 residues long. CDR1 is MNHGY, CDR2 SVAAGI, per germline.

This chain links TRBV19 with TRBJ2-5; perhaps TRBD2 as D (5 bases). CDR1 is LNHDA, CDR2 SQIVND, per germline (reference sequence). With 3 bases removed from V and 9 bases from J, the gap between germline ends came to 14 bases. The CDR3 contains 13 residues. CDR3 residues: CASSILEDSAQYF. The CDR3 region has the DNA TGTGCCAGTAGTATCTTGGAGGACTCGGCCCAGTACTTC.

The chain couples TRBV4-3 to TRBJ1-6; 8 bases map to TRBD1. Germline V gene sequence: CDR1 LGHNA, CDR2 YSLEER. The CDR3 spans 16 residues. With 0 bases clipped from V and 7 bases from J, the junction kept 5 bases outside the gene matches. CDR3 loop: CASSQDRGTGNSPLHF. CDR3 in DNA: TGCGCCAGCAGCCAAGATAGAGGGACAGGAAATTCACCCCTCCACTTT.

This chain uses TRBV6-5 with TRBJ2-7, with D possibly being TRBD2 (5 bases). Between the trimmed V and J ends, which lost 6 bases and 3 bases, there was a span of 12 bases. This CDR3 spans 13 amino acids. CDR1 and CDR2 (germline): MNHEY, SVGAGI. CDR3 nucleotide sequence: TGTGCCAGCAGCCTGACTACCAACTACGAGCAGTACTTC. The encoded protein is CASSLTTNYEQYF.

The CDR3 sequence is CASSFRLEGGYTF. The CDR3 coding sequence is TGTGCCAGCAGCTTTCGCCTTGAAGGGGGCTACACCTTC. The genes are TRBV5-6 and TRBJ1-2; D unresolved. CDR1 and CDR2 (germline): SGHDT, YYEEEE. CDR3 length equals 13 residues. Deletions cut 2 bases from V and 8 bases from J, with 13 bases between.

This clone was counted many times. The gene calls are TRBV6-6 and TRBJ1-5, with 10 bases that match TRBD1. The CDR3 totals 16 residues. Per the germline V gene, CDR1 is MNHNY and CDR2 is SVGAGI (reference sequence). After removal of 0 bases from V and 5 bases from J, the junction contained 4 bases not matched to a gene. Here the CDR3 DNA reads TGTGCCAGCAGTTACTCGAGACAGGGGGCGGATCAGCCCCAGCATTTT. It translates to CASSYSRQGADQPQHF.

The rearrangement links TRBV2 to TRBJ1-1, with D unclear. The CDR3 is 10 residues long. CDR1 is SNHLY and CDR2 is FYNNEI in the germline V gene. The ends were cut back, 8 bases at V and 11 bases at J, with 12 bases in the middle. CDR3 sequence reads: CASRREVAFF. The DNA of the CDR3 is TGTGCCAGCCGAAGGGAGGTGGCTTTCTTT.

The J gene is TRBJ2-5, the V gene TRBV5-4; 9 bases map to TRBD2. V lost 5 bases to trimming and J lost 5 bases; unmatched junction nucleotides: 10. The CDR3 runs to 15 residues. In germline, CDR1 is SGHNT, CDR2 YYREEE (reference sequence). This chain's CDR3 is CASRLRGGPEETQYF. The CDR3 DNA sequence: TGTGCCAGCAGATTGCGGGGGGGCCCGGAGGAGACCCAGTACTTC.

The J gene is TRBJ2-7, the V gene TRBV7-2; 7 bases map to TRBD1. Germline lookup yields CDR1 SGHTA and CDR2 FQGNSA. The V and J ends lost 5 bases and 5 bases, in that order; junction bases with no gene match: 6. The CDR3 is 13 residues long. The CDR3 protein is CASSPPTGNEQYF. The DNA for the CDR3 is TGTGCCAGCAGCCCACCGACAGGGAACGAGCAGTACTTC.

The genes are TRBV6-5 and TRBJ1-2; no firm D call. V was trimmed by 4 bases and J by 0 bases, leaving 15 bases between them. Per the germline V gene, CDR1 is MNHEY and CDR2 is SVGAGI. The CDR3 has 16 residues. Written as DNA, the CDR3 is TGTGCCAGCAGTTTTTCCCTCGACCGACCTAACTATGGCTACACCTTC. Translating it yields CASSFSLDRPNYGYTF.